This T cell receptor (beta chain) was identified during a study of blood T cell repertoires in COVID-19. The germline V gene has CDR1 GTSNPN and CDR2 SVGIG (reference sequence). The CDR3 extends over 14 amino acids. The V end lost 2 bases, the J end lost 2 bases, and 10 bases lay between the germline ends. Assay used: immunoSEQ multiplex PCR; TCRdb lists only in-frame clones, some missing. The profile shows 260,000 or so clones, over 80% of them singletons. The sequencing sample was made of PBMCs or T cells enriched from blood (not recorded which). The J gene is TRBJ1-3, the V gene TRBV30; TRBD1 might be the D (5 bases). The sequence was obtained from a woman aged 25 to 39 with acute COVID-19. The CDR3 spells CAWSNGGAGNTIYF. The CDR3 nucleotides read TGTGCCTGGAGTAACGGGGGGGCTGGAAACACCATATATTTT.